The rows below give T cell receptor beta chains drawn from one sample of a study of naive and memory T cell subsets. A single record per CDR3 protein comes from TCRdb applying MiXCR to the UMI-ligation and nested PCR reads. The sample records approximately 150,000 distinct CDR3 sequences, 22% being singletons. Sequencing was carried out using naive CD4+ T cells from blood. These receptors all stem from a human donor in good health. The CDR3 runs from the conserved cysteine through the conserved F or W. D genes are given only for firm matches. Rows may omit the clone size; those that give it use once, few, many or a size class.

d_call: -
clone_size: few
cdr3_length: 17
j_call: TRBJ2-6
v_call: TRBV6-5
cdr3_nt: TGTGCCAGCAGTTACAACGGTGGGACCTCTGGGGCCAACGTCCTGACTTTC
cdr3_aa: CASSYNGGTSGANVLTF

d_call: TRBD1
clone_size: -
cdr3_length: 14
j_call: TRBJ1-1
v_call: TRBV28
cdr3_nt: TGTGCCAGCAGTTGGTACAGGGGAAACACTGAAGCTTTCTTT
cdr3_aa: CASSWYRGNTEAFF

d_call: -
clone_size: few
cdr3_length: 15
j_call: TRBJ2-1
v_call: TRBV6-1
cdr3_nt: TGTGCCAGCAGTCGACAGGAGACCTCCTACAATGAGCAGTTCTTC
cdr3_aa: CASSRQETSYNEQFF

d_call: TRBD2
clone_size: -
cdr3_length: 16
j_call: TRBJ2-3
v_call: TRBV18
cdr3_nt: TGTGCCAGCTCACCTAGGACTAGCGGGAAGGCAGATACGCAGTACTTT
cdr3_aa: CASSPRTSGKADTQYF

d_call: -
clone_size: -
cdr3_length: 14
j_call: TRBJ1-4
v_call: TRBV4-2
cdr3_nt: TGTGCCAGCAGCCAAGCGGGGGGCGATGAAAAACTGTTTTTT
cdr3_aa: CASSQAGGDEKLFF

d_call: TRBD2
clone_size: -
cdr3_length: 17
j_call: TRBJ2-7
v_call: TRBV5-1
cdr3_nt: TGCGCCAGCAGCTTGGGGCGGGGAGCGGGAGCTTACCACGAGCAGTACTTC
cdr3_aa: CASSLGRGAGAYHEQYF

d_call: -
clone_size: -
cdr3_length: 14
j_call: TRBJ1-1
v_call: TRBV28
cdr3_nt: TGTGCCAGCAGTTTATTGGGGGGGAACACTGAAGCTTTCTTT
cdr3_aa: CASSLLGGNTEAFF

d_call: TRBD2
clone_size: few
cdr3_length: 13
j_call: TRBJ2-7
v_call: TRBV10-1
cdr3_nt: TGCGCCAGCAGCGCTGGGGAGGGCTACGAGCAGTACTTC
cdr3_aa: CASSAGEGYEQYF

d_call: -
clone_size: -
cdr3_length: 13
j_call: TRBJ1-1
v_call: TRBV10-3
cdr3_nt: TGTGCCATCACAGGGGCGAGGTACACTGAAGCTTTCTTT
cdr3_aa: CAITGARYTEAFF

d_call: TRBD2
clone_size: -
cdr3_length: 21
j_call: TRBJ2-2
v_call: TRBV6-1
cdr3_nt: TGTGCCAGCAGTGTGAACCGCGGACTAGCGGGAGGACGAGCGAACACCGGGGAGCTGTTTTTT
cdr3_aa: CASSVNRGLAGGRANTGELFF

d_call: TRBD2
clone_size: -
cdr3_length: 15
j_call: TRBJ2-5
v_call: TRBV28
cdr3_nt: TGTGCCAGCAGTTCCAGCGGGAGGCCCCGGGGGTCCCAGTACTTC
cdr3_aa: CASSSSGRPRGSQYF

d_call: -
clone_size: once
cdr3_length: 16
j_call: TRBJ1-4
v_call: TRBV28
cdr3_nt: TGTGCCAGCAGTTTATCGGGAGGTGCCCGTAATGAAAAACTGTTTTTT
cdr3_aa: CASSLSGGARNEKLFF

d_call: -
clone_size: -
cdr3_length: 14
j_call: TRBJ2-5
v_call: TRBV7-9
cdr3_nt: TGTGCCAGCAGCCCCGGACGGAACCAAGAGACCCAGTACTTC
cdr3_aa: CASSPGRNQETQYF

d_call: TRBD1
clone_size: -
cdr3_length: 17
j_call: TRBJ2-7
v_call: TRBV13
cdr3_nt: TGTGCCAGCAGCAAACGGACAGGGGGAGTTTTAGGTTACGAGCAGTACTTC
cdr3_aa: CASSKRTGGVLGYEQYF

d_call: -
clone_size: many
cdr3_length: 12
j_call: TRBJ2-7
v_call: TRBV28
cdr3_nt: TGTGCCAGCAGTTCCCCCCCGTTTGAGCAGTACTTC
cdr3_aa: CASSSPPFEQYF

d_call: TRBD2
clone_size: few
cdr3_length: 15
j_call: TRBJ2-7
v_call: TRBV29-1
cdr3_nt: TGCAGCATACCGGGACTAGCGGGAGGGAAGGACGAGCAGTACTTC
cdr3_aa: CSIPGLAGGKDEQYF

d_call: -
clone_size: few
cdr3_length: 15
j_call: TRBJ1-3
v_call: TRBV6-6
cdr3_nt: TGTGCCAGCGGGGGACCCCGGGACACTGGAAACACCATATATTTT
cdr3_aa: CASGGPRDTGNTIYF

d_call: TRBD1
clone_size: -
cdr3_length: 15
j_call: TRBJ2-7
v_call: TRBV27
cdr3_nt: TGTGCCAGCAGTCCCAGGACAGGACCCTCCTACGAGCAGTACTTC
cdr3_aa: CASSPRTGPSYEQYF

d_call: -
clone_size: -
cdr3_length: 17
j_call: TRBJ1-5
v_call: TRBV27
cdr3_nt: TGTGCCAGCAGTTCTAATTGGGACGGAAGGTCGCATCAGCCCCAGCATTTT
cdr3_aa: CASSSNWDGRSHQPQHF

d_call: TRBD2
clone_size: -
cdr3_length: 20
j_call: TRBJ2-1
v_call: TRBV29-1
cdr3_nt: TGCAGCGTTGATCCGTTTGGGACTAGCGGGACCGGGATCACAGACAATGAGCAGTTCTTC
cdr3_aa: CSVDPFGTSGTGITDNEQFF

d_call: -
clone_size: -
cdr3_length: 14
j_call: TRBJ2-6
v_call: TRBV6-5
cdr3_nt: TGTGCCAGCAAAGGGAGCTCTGGGGCCAACGTCCTGACTTTC
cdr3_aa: CASKGSSGANVLTF

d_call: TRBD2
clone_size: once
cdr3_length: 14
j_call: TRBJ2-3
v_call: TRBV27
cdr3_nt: TGTGCCAGCAGTCGCGGGAGCGTGGTAGATACGCAGTATTTT
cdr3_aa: CASSRGSVVDTQYF

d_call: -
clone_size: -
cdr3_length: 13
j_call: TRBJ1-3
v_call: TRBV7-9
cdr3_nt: TGTGCCAGCAGCTCTCTCTCTGGAAACACCATATATTTT
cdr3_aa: CASSSLSGNTIYF

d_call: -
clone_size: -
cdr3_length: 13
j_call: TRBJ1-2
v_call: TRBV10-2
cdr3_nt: TGCGCCAGCAGTGAGTCTAGGACAGATGGCTACACCTTC
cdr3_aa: CASSESRTDGYTF

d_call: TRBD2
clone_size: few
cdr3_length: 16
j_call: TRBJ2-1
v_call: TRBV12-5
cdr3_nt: TGTGCTAGTGGTTTGGTACTAGGACTAGCAGGCAATGAGCAGTTCTTC
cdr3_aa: CASGLVLGLAGNEQFF

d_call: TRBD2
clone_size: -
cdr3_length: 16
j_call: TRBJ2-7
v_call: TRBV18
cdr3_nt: TGTGCCAGCTCACCTTGGGGTCCAGGGAGGGGACTCGAGCAGTACTTC
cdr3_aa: CASSPWGPGRGLEQYF

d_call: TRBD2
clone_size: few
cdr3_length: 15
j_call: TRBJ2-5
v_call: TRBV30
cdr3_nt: TGTGCCTGGAGTGCCGGGGTAGCGGGAACGGAGACCCAGTACTTC
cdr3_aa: CAWSAGVAGTETQYF

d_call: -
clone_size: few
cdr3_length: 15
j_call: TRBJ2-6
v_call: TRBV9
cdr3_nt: TGTGCCAGCAGCGTAGTTGGGACTGGGGCCAACGTCCTGACTTTC
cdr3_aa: CASSVVGTGANVLTF

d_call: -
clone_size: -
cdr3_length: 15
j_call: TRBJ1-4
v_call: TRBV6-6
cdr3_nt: TGTGCCAGCAGTTACTCCCCAGGAGGTAATGAAAAACTGTTTTTT
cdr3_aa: CASSYSPGGNEKLFF

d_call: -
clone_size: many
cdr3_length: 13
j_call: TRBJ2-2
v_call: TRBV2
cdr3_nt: TGTGCCAGAGGGGACCAACACACCGGGGAGCTGTTTTTT
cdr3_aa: CARGDQHTGELFF

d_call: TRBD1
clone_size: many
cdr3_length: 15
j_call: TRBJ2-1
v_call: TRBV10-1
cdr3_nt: TGCGCCAGCAGTGAGGGACAGGGCTCCTACAATGAGCAGTTCTTC
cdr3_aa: CASSEGQGSYNEQFF

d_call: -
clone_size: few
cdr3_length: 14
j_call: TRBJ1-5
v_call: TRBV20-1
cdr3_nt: TGCAGTGCTCTGGGGGGTTCCGGCAATCAGCCCCAGCATTTT
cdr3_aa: CSALGGSGNQPQHF

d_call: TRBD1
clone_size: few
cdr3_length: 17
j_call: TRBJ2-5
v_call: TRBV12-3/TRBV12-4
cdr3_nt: TGTGCCAGCACCATGATCCCATGGACAGGGAGAGGAGAGACCCAGTACTTC
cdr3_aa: CASTMIPWTGRGETQYF

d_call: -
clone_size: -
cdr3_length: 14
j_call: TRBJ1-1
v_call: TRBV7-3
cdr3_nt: TGTGCCAGCAGCTTAACTATCCAGGATACTGAAGCTTTCTTT
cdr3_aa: CASSLTIQDTEAFF

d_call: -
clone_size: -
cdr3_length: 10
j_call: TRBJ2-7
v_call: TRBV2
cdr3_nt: TGTGTCAGCAGCCGTTACGAGCAGTACTTC
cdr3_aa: CVSSRYEQYF

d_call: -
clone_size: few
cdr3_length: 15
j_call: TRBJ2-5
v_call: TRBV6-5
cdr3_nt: TGTGCCAGCAGTTACTCAGACGTACGGGAAGAGACCCAGTACTTC
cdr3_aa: CASSYSDVREETQYF

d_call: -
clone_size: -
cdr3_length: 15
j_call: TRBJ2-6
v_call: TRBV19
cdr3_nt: TGTGCCAGTAGTAGGGACAAGTCTGGGGCCAACGTCCTGACTTTC
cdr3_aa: CASSRDKSGANVLTF

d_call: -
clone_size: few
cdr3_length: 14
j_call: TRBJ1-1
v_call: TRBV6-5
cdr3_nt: TGTGCCAGCAGTTACGGAGACCGGGGGTCTGAAGCTTTCTTT
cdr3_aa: CASSYGDRGSEAFF

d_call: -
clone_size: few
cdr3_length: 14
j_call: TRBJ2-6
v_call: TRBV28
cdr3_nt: TGTGCCAGCAGTTGGGGCACTGGGGCCAACGTCCTGACTTTC
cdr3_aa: CASSWGTGANVLTF

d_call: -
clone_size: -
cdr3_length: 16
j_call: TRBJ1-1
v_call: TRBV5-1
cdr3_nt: TGCGCCAGCAAGGTTGGTCATTGGGGTTTGACCACTGAAGCTTTCTTT
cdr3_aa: CASKVGHWGLTTEAFF

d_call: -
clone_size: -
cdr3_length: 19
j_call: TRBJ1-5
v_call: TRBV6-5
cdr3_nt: TGTGCCAGCAGCCATGGGTATCCAGGGGAGGGCAATAGCAATCAGCCCCAGCATTTT
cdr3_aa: CASSHGYPGEGNSNQPQHF

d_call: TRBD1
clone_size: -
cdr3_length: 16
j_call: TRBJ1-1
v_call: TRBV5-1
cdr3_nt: TGCGCCAGCAGCTTGCGGTCGTCAGGGGGTGGCACTGAAGCTTTCTTT
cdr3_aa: CASSLRSSGGGTEAFF

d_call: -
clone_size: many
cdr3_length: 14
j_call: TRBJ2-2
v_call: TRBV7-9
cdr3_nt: TGTGCCAGCAGCTTAGGGCGGAACACCGGGGAGCTGTTTTTT
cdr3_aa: CASSLGRNTGELFF

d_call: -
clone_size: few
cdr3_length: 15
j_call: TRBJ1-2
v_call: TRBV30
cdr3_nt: TGTGCCTGGAATGACGGGACATCTCATAACTATGGCTACACCTTC
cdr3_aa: CAWNDGTSHNYGYTF